The present T cell receptor beta chain was sequenced within a study of tumor-infiltrating lymphocytes in primary liver carcinoma. On the study more broadly: All lesions had stage T1-T3 N0M0 and roughly 4 to 10 cm widths.

TCR beta cDNA was reverse-transcribed from roughly 0.45 ug of total RNA. The reaction used a constant-region primer and ProtoScript II reverse transcriptase. Slightly modified ARM-PCR, run as three nested multiplex PCR rounds, produced the TCR beta libraries. The opening two PCR rounds, approximately 10 cycles each, paired TRBV1-TRBV30 forward primers with a C-beta reverse primer. From the multiplex PCR reads, TCRdb called clonotypes with MiXCR, one entry per CDR3 protein. Of roughly 80,000 distinct CDR3 sequences detected, about two thirds appear once; the ten largest clones hold around 15%. The CDR3 runs to 16 residues. Germline lookup yields CDR1 SGHTA and CDR2 FQGTGA. Unmatched junction bases numbered 7, after V lost 1 base and J lost 2 bases. Extraction of RNA together with DNA used roughly 20-32 mg of unsorted bulk tissue.

The TCR originated in a woman aged 55-69 years with primary liver carcinoma and hepatitis B virus infection. Sample: liver tumor tissue from sampling region 4. Regarding subset: tumor region T4, right-lateral pole. This chain links TRBV7-3 with TRBJ2-5; 7 nucleotides align to TRBD1. This CDR3 is CASSLIGDSLQETQYF. Written as DNA, the CDR3 is TGTGCCAGCAGCTTAATAGGGGACAGCCTTCAAGAGACCCAGTACTTC. The full variable domain, completed using reference TRBV7-3 and TRBJ2-5, is GAGVSQTPSNKVTEKGKYVELRCDPISGHTALYWYRQSLGQGPEFLIYFQGTGAADDSGLPNDRFFAVRPEGSVSTLKIQRTERGDSAVYLCASSLIGDSLQETQYFGPGTRLLVL.